Below are 3 T cell receptor beta chains sequenced from a single sample in a study of blood T cell repertoires in COVID-19. Assay used: immunoSEQ multiplex PCR; TCRdb lists only in-frame clones, some missing. The sample records 250,000 to 350,000 clones, 70% to 90% being singletons. Sequences were obtained from peripheral blood. Source of these receptors: a woman aged 55-70 years with acute or convalescent COVID-19.

This rearrangement joins TRBV9 to TRBJ2-4; 9 bases align to TRBD1. The germline V gene encodes CDR1 SGDLS and CDR2 YYNGEE. The CDR3 loop spans 19 amino acids. V lost 3 bases and J lost 0; bases outside the gene matches: 13. CDR3 sequence: CASSESGTGNLPAKNIQYF. DNA of the CDR3: TGTGCCAGCAGCGAAAGTGGGACAGGGAATCTTCCAGCCAAAAACATTCAGTACTTC. The variable domain in full, with the rest retrieved from reference TRBV9 and TRBJ2-4, is DSGVTQTPKHLITATGQRVTLRCSPRSGDLSVYWYQQSLDQGLQFLIQYYNGEERAKGNILERFSAQQFPDLHSELNLSSLELGDSALYFCASSESGTGNLPAKNIQYFGAGTRLSVL.

The gene calls are TRBV4-2 and TRBJ1-5; 9 bases match TRBD1. V trimming: 0 bases; J trimming: 6 bases; junction bases outside the gene matches: 3. Germline CDR1 reads LGHNA; CDR2 reads YNFKEQ. There are 15 residues in the CDR3. The CDR3 bases are TGTGCCAGCAGCCAAGAGGACAGGGGTCCTCAGCCCCAGCATTTT. Translating it yields CASSQEDRGPQPQHF.

V and J are TRBV7-9 and TRBJ1-1; 7 nucleotides agree with TRBD1. Germline V gives CDR1 SEHNR, CDR2 FQNEAQ (reference sequence). V shed 4 bases and J 5 bases; nucleotides not matched to a gene: 10. The CDR3 covers 15 residues. Written as DNA, the CDR3 is TGTGCCAGCAGCTCGGGAGACAGGGCTAGAACTGAAGCTTTCTTT. This gives the protein CASSSGDRARTEAFF.